The sequence of this T cell receptor beta chain was determined in a study of CXCR3-negative and CXCR3-positive naive CD8 T cells. Findings and caveats of the study: Naive CXCR3-positive cells had TRB CDR3s more hydrophobic than those of CXCR3-negative naive cells. For memory CD8+ cells diversity was much lower, but both naive subsets had comparably high diversity.

From germline, CDR1 is LGHNA and CDR2 YNFKEQ. There are 13 residues in the CDR3. A word on this clonotype: What it binds is unknown.

Libraries of TRB cDNA were made by 5' RACE and carried UMIs. Each CDR3 protein gets one entry in TCRdb, which reprocessed the 5' RACE reads and gives no DNA. The table counts about 57,000 distinct CDR3 sequences; approximately 0.5% lies in the top ten. The chain couples TRBV4-2 to TRBJ2-7. The receptor's source is a human donor in good health. Some clones in this sample may be carry-over from other donors' samples. The source material was naive CXCR3+ CD8+ T cells from blood. Stated subset: CD45RO-CCR7+CD27+CD95- naive CD8+ T cells expressing CXCR3 (TNR3+). The CDR3 reads CASSHGISYEQYF.